The clone carrying this TCR beta chain was recorded at least ten times. The study enrolled patients aged 18 to 65 with newly diagnosed hyperthyroidism of under 2 months' duration. This sample was taken from a study of T cells in Graves' hyperthyroidism and ophthalmopathy. CDR3 length: 13 residues. Germline lookup yields CDR1 LGHDT and CDR2 YNNKEL (reference sequence). With 1 base clipped from V and 8 bases from J, the junction kept 1 base outside the gene matches. Amplified TCR beta CDR3 regions derived from RNA transcripts. A first-round RT-PCR of the TCR CDR3 used the HTBI primer set. TCRdb used MiXCR to reprocess the multiplex PCR reads, holding one entry per CDR3 protein. This sample has approximately 500,000 distinct CDR3 sequences, with around 45% found just once.

The sample comprised peripheral blood or thyroid tissue (not recorded which). This TCR came from a woman aged 18-29 years with Graves' hyperthyroidism. V is TRBV3-1 and J is TRBJ1-4; 7 bases are shared with TRBD1. The CDR3 loop reads CASSQGGQEKLFF. The CDR3 DNA reads TGTGCCAGCAGCCAAGGGGGACAGGAAAAACTGTTTTTT.